Below are 7 T cell receptor beta chains sequenced from a single sample in a study of T cell clonality in common variable immunodeficiency. Their target antigens are unknown. General study results and limits: In common variable immunodeficiency, TCR beta chains reportedly carried fewer deletions and N-nucleotide insertions.

Profiling relied on immunoSEQ multiplex PCR, and the TCRdb table lists in-frame clones only, not all of them. Singletons are absent from the sample, which has around 16,000 clones. Material: peripheral blood mononuclear cells. Receptor source: a human donor with common variable immunodeficiency.

Details on this clone: The read comes to an end 3 residues before the CDR3 does, leaving the germline J gene to fill in the end. The chain carries TRBV2 and TRBJ2-1, with 9 bases aligning to TRBD1. Germline V gene lookup returns CDR1 SNHLY and CDR2 FYNNEI. V shed 6 bases and J 9 bases; nucleotides not matched to a gene: 12. The CDR3 is 15 residues long. CDR3 amino acids: CASSGPGQGSGEQFF. CDR3 DNA, as far as it was read: TGTGCCAGCAGCGGACCGGGACAGGGATCAGGTGAG.

This clone has more than one count but fewer than ten. The CDR3 end lies 3 residues beyond the end of the read and is filled in from the germline J gene. The V and J genes are TRBV7-9 and TRBJ1-1; D is perhaps TRBD1 (5 bases). Germline CDR1 reads SEHNR; CDR2 reads FQNEAQ (reference sequence). The CDR3 has 12 residues. CDR3 DNA, as far as it was read: TGTGCCAGCAGCTTCGGCGGGGCCGAA. The encoded protein is CASSFGGAE. The whole CDR3 protein is CASSFGGAEAFF.

Concerning this clone itself: The read stops 3 residues short of the end of the CDR3; the missing end is completed from the germline J gene. The V gene is TRBV6-1, the J gene TRBJ1-5, with 10 bases that match TRBD1. Losses at the gene ends were 2 bases for V and 4 bases for J; bases not matched to a gene: 5. CDR1 is MNHNS, CDR2 SASEGT, per germline. The CDR3 length is 16 residues. CDR3 DNA, as far as it was read: TGTGCCAGCAGTGAAACTCCGGGACAGGGGAATCAGCCC. As protein: CASSETPGQGNQP. The CDR3 in its entirety is CASSETPGQGNQPQHF.

To note about this clone: From the germline J gene comes the end of the CDR3, since the read stops 3 residues before it. The chain is built from TRBV7-9 and TRBJ1-6; D not certain. The CDR3 is 14 amino acids. The V gene's germline CDR1 is SEHNR and CDR2 FQNEAQ (reference sequence). V gave up 8 bases and J gave up 7 bases, with 15 bases separating them. The DNA read from the CDR3 is TGTGCCAGCCAACTAGATCAAGCCAATTCACCC. This sequence encodes CASQLDQANSP. The whole CDR3 sequence reads CASQLDQANSPLHF.

The sample holds a few counts of this clone. The read is 3 residues too short to cover the CDR3 end, so that end is filled in from the germline J gene. The rearrangement uses TRBV2 and TRBJ1-1; 7 bases are a match to TRBD1. Germline V gene data show CDR1 as SNHLY and CDR2 as FYNNEI. The CDR3 runs to 12 residues. The V and J ends lost 9 bases and 5 bases, in that order; junction bases with no gene match: 6. The part of the CDR3 DNA that was read is TGTGCCAGTGAAACAGGGGAAACTGAA. This encodes CASETGETE. The CDR3 in full is CASETGETEAFF.

This clone was counted a few times. The read stops 3 residues short of the end of the CDR3; the missing end is completed from the germline J gene. The chain links TRBV2 to TRBJ2-7; TRBD2 aligns across 7 bases. Trimming at V came to 8 bases and at J to 3 bases, leaving 1 base not matched to a gene. CDR1 and CDR2 from the germline V gene are SNHLY and FYNNEI. The CDR3 loop spans 11 amino acids. CDR3 bases read: TGTGCCAGCTCTAGCGGCTACGAG. Amino acids: CASSSGYE. The complete CDR3 reads CASSSGYEQYF.

This clone was detected a few times. The CDR3 is cut off 3 residues early in the read; its end comes from the germline J gene. The genes are TRBV6-2 or TRBV6-3 and TRBJ1-1; 8 bases map to TRBD1. J lost 0 bases, V lost 6 bases, and 12 bases had no gene match. There are 17 residues in the CDR3. Germline CDR1 and CDR2: MNHEY and SVGEGT. CDR3 DNA (partial): TGTGCCAGCAGCTCCATCCCGGGACAGGTCATGAACACTGAA. The encoded protein is CASSSIPGQVMNTE. The CDR3, in full, reads CASSSIPGQVMNTEAFF.